These T cell receptor beta chains were read from a single sample in a study of cytomegalovirus exposure and HLA in healthy donors. Generated by immunoSEQ multiplex PCR, the TCRdb table keeps only in-frame clones and is missing some. The sample yields about 140,000 clones, 76% seen once. Sequencing was done on a sample of PBMCs. Receptor source: a male donor in good health and CMV-seronegative. CDR3s include the opening cysteine and the closing phenylalanine or tryptophan. Fields, in order: clone size, J gene, V gene, D gene, CDR3 DNA, CDR3 protein. D genes are given only for firm matches. Size tells how often a clone was seen (once, few, many) or the class of an expanded clone, and some rows leave it out.

clone size: few
J gene: TRBJ1-5
V gene: TRBV18
D gene: .
CDR3 DNA: TGTGCCAGCTCACCACAGGGGATTCAGCCCCAGCATTTT
CDR3 protein: CASSPQGIQPQHF

clone size: once
J gene: TRBJ1-4
V gene: TRBV7-9
D gene: .
CDR3 DNA: TGTGCCAGCAGCTTAGTGGGGAGTGGTGAAAAACTGTTTTTT
CDR3 protein: CASSLVGSGEKLFF

clone size: .
J gene: TRBJ2-1
V gene: TRBV5-4
D gene: TRBD2
CDR3 DNA: TGTGCCAGCAGCTTGAGCGGGGGTCTTCCGGGGAATGAGCAGTTCTTC
CDR3 protein: CASSLSGGLPGNEQFF

clone size: few
J gene: TRBJ1-6
V gene: TRBV5-1
D gene: TRBD1
CDR3 DNA: TGCGCCAGCAGCGCAGGACAGGGGGTAAATAAGTCACCCCTCCACTTT
CDR3 protein: CASSAGQGVNKSPLHF

clone size: few
J gene: TRBJ1-1
V gene: TRBV7-8
D gene: TRBD1
CDR3 DNA: TGTGCCAGCAGCCCCCAGACAGGGAAGGACACTGAAGCTTTCTTT
CDR3 protein: CASSPQTGKDTEAFF

clone size: .
J gene: TRBJ1-1
V gene: TRBV5-6
D gene: .
CDR3 DNA: TGTGCCAGCAGCTTGGCCGGGTCTTGGGCTTTCTTT
CDR3 protein: CASSLAGSWAFF

clone size: .
J gene: TRBJ2-7
V gene: TRBV20-1
D gene: .
CDR3 DNA: TGCAGTGCTAGCTGGGGCACCGAGCAGTACTTC
CDR3 protein: CSASWGTEQYF

clone size: .
J gene: TRBJ2-7
V gene: TRBV30
D gene: TRBD2
CDR3 DNA: TGTGCCTGGGCTGTGAGCGGGGTGGCCTACGAGCAGTACTTC
CDR3 protein: CAWAVSGVAYEQYF

clone size: .
J gene: TRBJ1-1
V gene: TRBV28
D gene: .
CDR3 DNA: TGTGCCAGCAGATCCTTGGCGGTTCTCCGGGTGAACACTGAAGCTTTCTTT
CDR3 protein: CASRSLAVLRVNTEAFF

clone size: once
J gene: TRBJ1-1
V gene: TRBV7-9
D gene: TRBD1
CDR3 DNA: TGTGCCAGCAGCCGAGACTACAGGGGAGGTGAAGCTTTCTTT
CDR3 protein: CASSRDYRGGEAFF